One T cell receptor beta chain is described in this entry. In its sample, this clonotype was seen a few times. Its antigen is unknown. Base qualities were left out, and no much larger clone turns up one base away. Instrument on record: Illumina HiSeq 1500. TCRdb reprocessing: public reads trimmed at Q25 with fastp, clones called with MiXCR, in-frame beta chains kept. Rows merge per CDR3 protein into single entries with the most common DNA and genes. The sample includes almost 500,000 distinct CDR3 sequences, with approximately 10% observed a single time. The ten largest clones represent 9.5% to 13% of the sample. From a lookup of the germline V gene (reference sequence), CDR1 and CDR2 are SGHNT and YYREEE. V and J are truncated by 0 bases and 2 bases respectively, leaving an intervening sequence of 8 bases. From cysteine to phenylalanine, the CDR3 is 14 amino acids long. Only CDR3 DNA is held: 42 bases, read in frame from base 1.

This sample stems from a study of T cell repertoires in cytomegalovirus infection (dated by TCRdb to between 2019 and 2020). For context, the study as a whole: Donor HLA type was relevant to the analysis, because carriage of CMV infection together with the matching HLA type was indicated by public TCR beta signatures. The investigation overall reported the following: The ex vivo response was dominated by HLA-C-restricted CMV-specific TCR beta clonotypes, which also provided the single most frequent clonotype in two of eight donors. Carriers of CMV infection plus the relevant HLA type were discriminated by the cumulative frequency of public TCR beta family members in the study cohort and in an independent roughly 400-donor cohort.

The V and J segments used are TRBV5-4 and TRBJ1-2; the D gene is possibly TRBD1, with 5 bases matching. The sequenced sample consisted of PBMCs. The receptor was isolated from a human donor in good health (CMV status not recorded). Some clones in this sample may be carry-over from other donors' samples. In nucleotides, the sequence is TGTGCCAGCAGCTTGGAAAACAGGAACTATGGCTACACCTTC. Translated, it reads CASSLENRNYGYTF.